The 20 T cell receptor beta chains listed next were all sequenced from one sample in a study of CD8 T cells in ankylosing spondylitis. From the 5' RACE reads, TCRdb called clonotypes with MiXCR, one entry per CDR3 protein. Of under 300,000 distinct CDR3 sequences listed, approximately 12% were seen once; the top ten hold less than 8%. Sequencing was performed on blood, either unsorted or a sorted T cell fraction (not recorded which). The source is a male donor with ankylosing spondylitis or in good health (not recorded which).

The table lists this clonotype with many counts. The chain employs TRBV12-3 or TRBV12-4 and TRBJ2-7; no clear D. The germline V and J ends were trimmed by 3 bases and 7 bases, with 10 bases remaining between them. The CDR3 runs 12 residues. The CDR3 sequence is CASSFLAREQYF. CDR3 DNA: TGTGCCAGCAGTTTCTTGGCGCGGGAGCAGTACTTC.

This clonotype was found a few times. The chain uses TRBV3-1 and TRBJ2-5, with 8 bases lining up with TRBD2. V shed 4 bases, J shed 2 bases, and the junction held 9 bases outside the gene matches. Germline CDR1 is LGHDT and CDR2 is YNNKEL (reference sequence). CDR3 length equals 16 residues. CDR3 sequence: CASSRDTQRGQETQYF. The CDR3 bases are TGTGCCAGCAGCCGCGATACCCAGCGGGGGCAAGAGACCCAGTACTTC.

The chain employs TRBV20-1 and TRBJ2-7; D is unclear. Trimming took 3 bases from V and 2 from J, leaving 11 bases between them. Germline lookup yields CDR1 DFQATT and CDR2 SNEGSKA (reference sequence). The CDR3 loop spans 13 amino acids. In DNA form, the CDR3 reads TGCAGTGCTAGTAAGGACGGTACCTACGAGCAGTACTTC. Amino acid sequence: CSASKDGTYEQYF.

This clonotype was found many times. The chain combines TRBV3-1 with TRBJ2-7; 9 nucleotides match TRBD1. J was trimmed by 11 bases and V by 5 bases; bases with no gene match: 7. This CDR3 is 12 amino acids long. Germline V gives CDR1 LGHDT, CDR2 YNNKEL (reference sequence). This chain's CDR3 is CASSYRTGVEYF. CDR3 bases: TGTGCCAGCAGCTACAGGACAGGGGTAGAGTACTTC.

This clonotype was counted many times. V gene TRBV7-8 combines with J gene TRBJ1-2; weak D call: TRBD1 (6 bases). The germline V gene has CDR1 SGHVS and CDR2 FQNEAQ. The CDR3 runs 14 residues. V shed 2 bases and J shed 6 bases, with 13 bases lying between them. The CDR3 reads CASSLLRGGHGYTF. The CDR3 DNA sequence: TGTGCCAGCAGCTTACTCAGGGGTGGACATGGCTACACCTTC.

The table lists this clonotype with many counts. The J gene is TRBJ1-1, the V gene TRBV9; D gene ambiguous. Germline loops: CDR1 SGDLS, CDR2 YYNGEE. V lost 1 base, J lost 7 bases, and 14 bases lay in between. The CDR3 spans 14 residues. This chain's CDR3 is CASSVSGNLLEAFF. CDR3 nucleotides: TGTGCCAGCAGCGTATCGGGGAACTTGCTTGAAGCTTTCTTT.

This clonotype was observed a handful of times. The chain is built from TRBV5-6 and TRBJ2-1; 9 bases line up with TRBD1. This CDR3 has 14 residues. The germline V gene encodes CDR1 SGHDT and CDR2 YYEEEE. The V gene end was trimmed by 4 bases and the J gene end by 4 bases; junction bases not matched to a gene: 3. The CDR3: CASSNRGQYNEQFF. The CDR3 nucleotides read TGTGCCAGCAGCAACAGGGGGCAATACAATGAGCAGTTCTTC.

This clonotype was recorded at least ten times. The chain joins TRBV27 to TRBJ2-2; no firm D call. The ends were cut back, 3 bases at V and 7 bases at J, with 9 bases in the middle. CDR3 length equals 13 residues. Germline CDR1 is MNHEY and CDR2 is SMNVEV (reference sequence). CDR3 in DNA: TGTGCCAGCAGTTTTTCTAACGGCGGGGAGCTGTTTTTT. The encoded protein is CASSFSNGGELFF.

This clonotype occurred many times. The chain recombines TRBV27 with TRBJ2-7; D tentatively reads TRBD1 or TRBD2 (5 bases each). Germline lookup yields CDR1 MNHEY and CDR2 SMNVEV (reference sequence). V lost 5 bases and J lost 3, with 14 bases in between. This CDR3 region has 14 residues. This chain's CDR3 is CASSGFRDGYEQYF. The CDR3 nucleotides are TGTGCCAGCAGTGGATTCCGGGACGGCTACGAGCAGTACTTC.

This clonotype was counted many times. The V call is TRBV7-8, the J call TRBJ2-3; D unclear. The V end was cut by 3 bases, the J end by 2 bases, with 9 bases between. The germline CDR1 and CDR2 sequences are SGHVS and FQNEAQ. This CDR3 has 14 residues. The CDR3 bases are TGTGCCAGCAGCTTGAGACGCTCCACAGATACGCAGTATTTT. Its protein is CASSLRRSTDTQYF.

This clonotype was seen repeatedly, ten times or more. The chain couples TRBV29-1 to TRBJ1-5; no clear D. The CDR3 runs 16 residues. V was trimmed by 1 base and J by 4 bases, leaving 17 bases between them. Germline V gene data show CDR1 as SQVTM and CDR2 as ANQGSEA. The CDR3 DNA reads TGCAGCGTTGAAGCTCCTCGGGAACCCAAAAATCAGCCCCAGCATTTT. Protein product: CSVEAPREPKNQPQHF.

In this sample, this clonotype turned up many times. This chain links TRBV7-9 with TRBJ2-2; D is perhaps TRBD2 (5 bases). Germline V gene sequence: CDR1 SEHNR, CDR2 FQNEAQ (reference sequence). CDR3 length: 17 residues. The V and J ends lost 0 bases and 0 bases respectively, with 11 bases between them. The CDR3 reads CASSLAGELTNTGELFF. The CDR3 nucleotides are TGTGCCAGCAGCTTAGCGGGAGAGTTAACGAACACCGGGGAGCTGTTTTTT.

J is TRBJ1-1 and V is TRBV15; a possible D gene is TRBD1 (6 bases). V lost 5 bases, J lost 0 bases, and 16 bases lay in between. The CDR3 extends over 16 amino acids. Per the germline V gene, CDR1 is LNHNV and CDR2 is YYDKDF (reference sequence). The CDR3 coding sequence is TGTGCCACCAGCTTATACAGGGTATCCGTGAACACTGAAGCTTTCTTT. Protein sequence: CATSLYRVSVNTEAFF.

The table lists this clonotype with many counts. DNA for the CDR3: TGCGCCAGCAGCTTGGCTGGGCACCACTACAATGAGCAGTTCTTC. It codes for CASSLAGHHYNEQFF. The J gene is TRBJ2-1, the V gene TRBV5-1; D is unclear. The CDR3 is made up of 15 amino acids. Trimming took 0 bases from V and 3 from J, leaving 10 bases between them. Per germline, CDR1 SGHRS and CDR2 YFSETQ.

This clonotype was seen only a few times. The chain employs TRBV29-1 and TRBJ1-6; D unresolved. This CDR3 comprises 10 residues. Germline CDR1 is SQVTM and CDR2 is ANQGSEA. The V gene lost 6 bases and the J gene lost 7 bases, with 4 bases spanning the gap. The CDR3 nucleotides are TGCAGCGTGGAGAATTCACCCCTCCACTTT. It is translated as CSVENSPLHF.

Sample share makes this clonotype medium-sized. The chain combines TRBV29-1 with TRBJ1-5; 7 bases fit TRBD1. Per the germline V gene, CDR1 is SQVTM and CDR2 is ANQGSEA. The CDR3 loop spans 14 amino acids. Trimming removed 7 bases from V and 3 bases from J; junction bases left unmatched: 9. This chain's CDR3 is CSAATGNLNQPQHF. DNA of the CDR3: TGCAGCGCCGCGACAGGGAACCTCAATCAGCCCCAGCATTTT.

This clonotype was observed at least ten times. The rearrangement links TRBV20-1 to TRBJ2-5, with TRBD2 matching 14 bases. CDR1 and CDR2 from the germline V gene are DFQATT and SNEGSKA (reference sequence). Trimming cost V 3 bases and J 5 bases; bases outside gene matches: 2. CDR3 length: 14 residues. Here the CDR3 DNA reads TGCAGTGCTAGTCGACTAGCGGGGGGGGAGACCCAGTACTTC. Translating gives CSASRLAGGETQYF.

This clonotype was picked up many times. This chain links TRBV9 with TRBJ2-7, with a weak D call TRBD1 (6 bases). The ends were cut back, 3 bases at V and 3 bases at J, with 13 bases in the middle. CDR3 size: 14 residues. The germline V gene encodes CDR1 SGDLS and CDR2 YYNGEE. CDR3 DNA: TGTGCCAGCAGCGGCCGGGACAACGACTACGAGCAGTACTTC. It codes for CASSGRDNDYEQYF.

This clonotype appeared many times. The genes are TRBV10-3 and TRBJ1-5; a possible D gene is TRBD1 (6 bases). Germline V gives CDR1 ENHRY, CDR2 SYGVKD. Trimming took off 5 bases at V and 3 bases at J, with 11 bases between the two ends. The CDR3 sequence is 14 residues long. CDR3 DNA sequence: TGTGCCATCAGTCTAGGGGGGTACAATCAGCCCCAGCATTTT. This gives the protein CAISLGGYNQPQHF.

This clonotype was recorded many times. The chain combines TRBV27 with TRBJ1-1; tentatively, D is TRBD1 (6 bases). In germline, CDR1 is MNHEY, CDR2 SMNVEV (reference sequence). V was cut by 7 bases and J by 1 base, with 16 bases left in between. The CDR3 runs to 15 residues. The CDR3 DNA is TGTGCCAGCACGAAAACGGCACAGGGGAACACTGAAGCTTTCTTT. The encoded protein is CASTKTAQGNTEAFF.